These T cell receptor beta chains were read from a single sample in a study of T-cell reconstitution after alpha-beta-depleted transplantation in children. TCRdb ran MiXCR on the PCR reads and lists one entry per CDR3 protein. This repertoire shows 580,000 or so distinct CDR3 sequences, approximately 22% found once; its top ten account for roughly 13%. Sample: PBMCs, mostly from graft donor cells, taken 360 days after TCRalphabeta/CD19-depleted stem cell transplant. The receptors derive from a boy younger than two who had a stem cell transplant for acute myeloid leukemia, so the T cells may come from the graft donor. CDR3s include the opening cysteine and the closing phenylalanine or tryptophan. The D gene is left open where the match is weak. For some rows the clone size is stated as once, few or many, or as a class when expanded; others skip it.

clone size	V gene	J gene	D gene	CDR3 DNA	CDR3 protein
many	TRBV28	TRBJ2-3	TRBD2	TGTGCCAGCAGGGGTAGCGGGGGGTGGGCAGATACGCAGTATTTT	CASRGSGGWADTQYF
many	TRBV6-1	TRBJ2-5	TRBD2	TGTGCCAGCAGTGAAGGACTAGCGGGGCCTCAGGCAACCCAGTACTTC	CASSEGLAGPQATQYF
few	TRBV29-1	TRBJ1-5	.	TGCAGCGTTGGGGGGGGAGGTAGTCAGCCCCAGCATTTT	CSVGGGGSQPQHF
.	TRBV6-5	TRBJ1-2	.	TGTGCCAGCAGTTACGCCCTATTCTATGGCTACACCTTC	CASSYALFYGYTF
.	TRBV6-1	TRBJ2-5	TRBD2	TGTGCCAGCAGTCGCTCCCGTATTAGCGGGTTGGGGACCCAGTACTTC	CASSRSRISGLGTQYF
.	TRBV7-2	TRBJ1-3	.	TGTGCCAGCACCCAGACAGTCTCTGGAAACACCATATATTTT	CASTQTVSGNTIYF
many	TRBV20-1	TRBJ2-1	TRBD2	TGCAGTGCTCCGACTAGCGGGGGATACAATGAGCAGTTCTTC	CSAPTSGGYNEQFF
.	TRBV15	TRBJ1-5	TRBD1	TGTGCCACCAGCAGAGGCCGGGACAGCTTTAATCAGCCCCAGCATTTT	CATSRGRDSFNQPQHF
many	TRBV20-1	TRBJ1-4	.	TGCAGTGCTAGAGATAAGGGAAGGATTGAAAAACTGTTTTTT	CSARDKGRIEKLFF
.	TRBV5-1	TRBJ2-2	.	TGCGCCAGCAGCTTGGCGGTAACCCCGAACACCGGGGAGCTGTTTTTT	CASSLAVTPNTGELFF
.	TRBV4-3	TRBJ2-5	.	TGCGCCAGCAGCAGGGCATTCAACGGGGTTTGGGTGGAGACCCAGTACTTC	CASSRAFNGVWVETQYF
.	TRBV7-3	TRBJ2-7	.	TGTGCCAGCAGCCCAACAGGGCGACTTAGCTCCTACGAGCAGTACTTC	CASSPTGRLSSYEQYF
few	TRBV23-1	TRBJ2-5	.	TGCGCCAGCAGTCAATCCGGGTGGAGAGGGGGGGGCCAAGAGACCCAGTACTTC	CASSQSGWRGGGQETQYF
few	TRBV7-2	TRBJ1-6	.	TGTGCCAGCAGCCCTGGGCTCTCCTATAATTCACCCCTCCACTTT	CASSPGLSYNSPLHF
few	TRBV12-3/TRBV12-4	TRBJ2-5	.	TGTGCCAGCAGCCGGGGAGGTGAGGAGACCCAGTACTTC	CASSRGGEETQYF
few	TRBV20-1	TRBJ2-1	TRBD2	TGCAGTGCTAGAGATCAGGCCAGCGGGGGATACAATGAGCAGTTCTTC	CSARDQASGGYNEQFF
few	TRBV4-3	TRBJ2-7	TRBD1	TGCGCCAGCAGCCAAGAAGGGACAGGGGGGTCCTACGAGCAGTACTTC	CASSQEGTGGSYEQYF
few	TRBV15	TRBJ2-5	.	TGTGCCACCAGCAGAGATAGCTTTAAGGGTCCAGAGACCCAGTACTTC	CATSRDSFKGPETQYF
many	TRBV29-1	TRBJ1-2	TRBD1	TGCAGCGTTGAAGATGGGACAGGGTACGGCTACACCTTC	CSVEDGTGYGYTF
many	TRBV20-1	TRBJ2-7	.	TGCAGTGCCCTCCGGGGCCCAGACGAGCAGTACTTC	CSALRGPDEQYF
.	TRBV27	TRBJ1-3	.	TGTGCCAGCAGTGTCCGGGCTGGAAACACCATATATTTT	CASSVRAGNTIYF